One sample yielded the 3 T cell receptor beta chains listed below, sequenced in a study of blood T cell repertoires in COVID-19. The protocol was immunoSEQ multiplex PCR, while the TCRdb copy is restricted to in-frame clones and leaves out a portion. The data contain about 50,000 clones, around 87% of them singletons. Sample: peripheral blood. Receptors originate from a woman aged 80 or over with COVID-19, enrolled during active disease.

The rearrangement uses TRBV15 and TRBJ1-2; D is uncertain. Germline assignment: CDR1 LNHNV and CDR2 YYDKDF (reference sequence). V dropped 0 bases and J dropped 2 bases, with 10 bases sitting between them. This CDR3 is 15 amino acids long. This CDR3 reads CATSRDGGHNYGYTF. In nucleotides, the CDR3 is TGTGCCACCAGCAGAGACGGTGGGCACAACTATGGCTACACCTTC. The full variable domain, rest sourced from reference TRBV15 and TRBJ1-2, is DAMVIQNPRYQVTQFGKPVTLSCSQTLNHNVMYWYQQKSSQAPKLLFHYYDKDFNNEADTPDNFQSRRPNTSFCFLDIRSPGLGDTAMYLCATSRDGGHNYGYTFGSGTRLTVV.

The gene calls are TRBV9 and TRBJ2-2, with D tentatively TRBD2 (6 bases). Deletions cut 5 bases from V and 3 bases from J, with 14 bases between. In germline, CDR1 is SGDLS, CDR2 YYNGEE. The CDR3 length is 15 residues. CDR3 region: CASRREAVHTGELFF. The CDR3 region has the DNA TGTGCCAGCAGGAGGGAGGCAGTCCACACCGGGGAGCTGTTTTTT.

V gene TRBV10-2 combines with J gene TRBJ2-7, with TRBD1 matching 7 bases. V lost 6 bases, J lost 5 bases, and 4 bases stayed unmatched. The germline CDR1 and CDR2 sequences are WSHSY and SAAADI. The CDR3 has 12 residues. CDR3 bases: TGCGCCAGCAGCGTGGGACAGAACGAGCAGTACTTC. Protein product: CASSVGQNEQYF.